The 24 T cell receptor beta chains listed next were all sequenced from one sample in a study of naive and memory T cell subsets. An equimolar mix of two oligonucleotides served as the beta constant-region primer for TRBC1 and TRBC2. TCRdb reprocessed the UMI-ligation and nested PCR reads via MiXCR and lists one record per CDR3 protein. The sample has about 80,000 distinct CDR3 sequences, less than 15% seen once. Specimen: central memory CD4+ T cells from blood. The receptors were gathered from a human donor in good health.

This clonotype was found many times. The chain joins TRBV7-9 to TRBJ1-3; no definite D call. The CDR3 runs 14 residues. The germline V gene encodes CDR1 SEHNR and CDR2 FQNEAQ (reference sequence). Trimming left V 5 bases short and J 0 bases short, with 8 bases between. The CDR3 loop is CASSRGDSGNTIYF. Written as DNA, the CDR3 is TGTGCCAGCAGCCGCGGAGACTCTGGAAACACCATATATTTT.

In this sample, this clonotype turned up a few times. This chain joins TRBV4-1 and TRBJ2-1, with 12 bases identical to TRBD2. J was trimmed by 0 bases and V by 5 bases; bases with no gene match: 14. The length of the CDR3 is 20 residues. In germline, CDR1 is MGHRA, CDR2 YSYEKL. The DNA of the CDR3 is TGCGCCAGCAGCTTCCGGGGAGGACTAGCGGGACGGTTCTCCTACAATGAGCAGTTCTTC. Residues: CASSFRGGLAGRFSYNEQFF.

V is TRBV6-2 or TRBV6-3 and J is TRBJ2-7, with D possibly matching TRBD1 (5 bases). The V gene lost 4 bases and the J gene lost 3 bases, with 19 bases spanning the gap. This CDR3 has 16 amino acids. The germline CDR1 and CDR2 sequences are MNHEY and SVGEGT. CDR3 protein: CASSSSRQLTNYEQYF. The CDR3 coding sequence is TGTGCCAGCAGTTCGTCAAGACAGTTAACGAACTACGAGCAGTACTTC.

This clonotype turned up a few times. The V and J genes are TRBV7-2 and TRBJ2-1; D is unresolved. Germline V gives CDR1 SGHTA, CDR2 FQGNSA. CDR3 length equals 14 residues. Trimming removed 5 bases from V and 6 bases from J, with 14 bases in between. The CDR3 protein is CASSPLNTPNEQFF. CDR3 bases: TGTGCCAGCAGCCCCCTTAATACCCCCAATGAGCAGTTCTTC.

J is TRBJ2-7 and V is TRBV20-1, with 8 bases identical to TRBD1. The germline V gene encodes CDR1 DFQATT and CDR2 SNEGSKA (reference sequence). The CDR3 consists of 15 residues. J lost 6 bases, V lost 0 bases, and 10 bases had no gene match. CDR3 bases: TGCAGTGCTAGAGATCTCGGCGGACAGGGTAGCGAGCAGTACTTC. As protein: CSARDLGGQGSEQYF.

This clonotype was seen ten or more times. The chain joins TRBV20-1 to TRBJ2-3; 10 bases line up with TRBD2. Germline V gives CDR1 DFQATT, CDR2 SNEGSKA (reference sequence). With 6 bases clipped from V and 2 bases from J, the junction kept 5 bases outside the gene matches. The CDR3 has 14 residues. The CDR3 sequence is CSATTSGYTDTQYF. In DNA, the CDR3 is TGCAGTGCCACGACTAGCGGGTACACAGATACGCAGTATTTT.

V gene TRBV9 combines with J gene TRBJ1-1, with TRBD1 as a possible D gene (5 bases). Germline V lookup: CDR1 SGDLS, CDR2 YYNGEE. Trimming removed 2 bases at V and 5 bases at J, with 10 bases between. The CDR3 spans 13 residues. CDR3 coding DNA: TGTGCCAGCAGCGTCCAGGGTAAGACTGAAGCTTTCTTT. Translating it yields CASSVQGKTEAFF.

The chain recombines TRBV14 with TRBJ2-7; 10 bases fit TRBD2. Germline V CDR1 and CDR2: SGHDN, FVKESK. This CDR3 comprises 16 residues. Unmatched junction bases numbered 8, after V lost 4 bases and J lost 2 bases. CDR3 region: CASSLRTSGRAYEQYF. The CDR3 DNA follows: TGTGCCAGCAGCCTTAGGACTAGCGGTAGGGCCTACGAGCAGTACTTC.

The rearrangement uses TRBV3-1 and TRBJ2-7, with 10 bases matching TRBD1. Germline lookup yields CDR1 LGHDT and CDR2 YNNKEL (reference sequence). This CDR3 region has 16 residues. The junction had 10 bases not matched to a gene; V was cut back by 1 base and J by 7 bases. In nucleotides, the CDR3 is TGTGCCAGCAGCCAAGGGACGTGGACAGGGGGTTCGGAGCAGTACTTC. This sequence encodes CASSQGTWTGGSEQYF.

The chain joins TRBV20-1 to TRBJ1-5; TRBD1 might be the D (6 bases). The germline V and J ends were trimmed by 6 bases and 0 bases, with 15 bases remaining between them. CDR1 and CDR2 (germline): DFQATT, SNEGSKA (reference sequence). The CDR3 contains 15 residues. CDR3 sequence reads: CSAKGQFVSNQPQHF. CDR3 sequence (DNA): TGCAGTGCAAAAGGACAGTTTGTTAGCAATCAGCCCCAGCATTTT.

The chain is built from TRBV7-2 and TRBJ2-3; the D gene is possibly TRBD2 (7 bases). Looked up from germline, CDR1 is SGHTA and CDR2 is FQGNSA. Deletions cut 4 bases from V and 2 bases from J, with 13 bases between. The CDR3 is 15 amino acids. The DNA of the CDR3 is TGTGCCAGCAGCTGGGAGGGGGGTTTCACAGATACGCAGTATTTT. Translating it yields CASSWEGGFTDTQYF. Combining the CDR3 with reference TRBV7-2 and TRBJ2-3 gives the whole variable domain GAGVSQSPSNKVTEKGKDVELRCDPISGHTALYWYRQSLGQGLEFLIYFQGNSAPDKSGLPSDRFSAERTGGSVSTLTIQRTQQEDSAVYLCASSWEGGFTDTQYFGPGTRLTVL.

In its sample, this clonotype is medium-sized (0.01 to 0.1%). This chain links TRBV20-1 with TRBJ2-7; 9 bases agree with TRBD2. The length of the CDR3 is 16 residues. J lost 1 base, V lost 2 bases, and 9 bases had no gene match. The germline V gene has CDR1 DFQATT and CDR2 SNEGSKA (reference sequence). The CDR3 region has the DNA TGCAGTGCTAGACCCAACCGACTAGCGGTTTCCTACGAGCAGTACTTC. Residues: CSARPNRLAVSYEQYF.

V and J are TRBV29-1 and TRBJ2-4, with D unresolved. This CDR3 contains 11 residues. V dropped 7 bases and J dropped 7 bases, with 11 bases sitting between them. Germline CDR1 SQVTM, CDR2 ANQGSEA. CDR3 DNA sequence: TGCAGCGACCCTCCTCACAACATTCAGTACTTC. Protein sequence: CSDPPHNIQYF. Variable domain in full (rest from reference TRBV29-1 and TRBJ2-4): SAVISQKPSRDICQRGTSLTIQCQVDSQVTMMFWYRQQPGQSLTLIATANQGSEATYESGFVIDKFPISRPNLTFSTLTVSNMSPEDSSIYLCSDPPHNIQYFGAGTRLSVL.

The V call is TRBV5-1, the J call TRBJ1-6; 7 positions agree with TRBD1. CDR1 is SGHRS, CDR2 YFSETQ, per germline. After removal of 4 bases from V and 5 bases from J, the junction contained 6 bases not matched to a gene. The CDR3 has 15 amino acids. The chain's CDR3 is CASSLGTEHNSPLHF. DNA of the CDR3: TGCGCCAGCAGCCTAGGGACAGAACATAATTCACCCCTCCACTTT.

Notes on this clonotype: A single base separates this from a much larger clone, so it may be a read error. CDR3 bases: TGTGCCAGCAGTTTACGGCTAGCGGGAGTGGAGACCCAGCACTTC. It yields the protein CASSLRLAGVETQHF. The J gene is TRBJ2-5, the V gene TRBV12-3 or TRBV12-4; 10 bases align to TRBD2. The CDR3 runs to 15 residues.

The table lists this clonotype with a few counts. This chain joins TRBV29-1 and TRBJ2-3, with 10 bases fitting TRBD1. J was trimmed by 5 bases and V by 4 bases; bases with no gene match: 9. From germline, CDR1 is SQVTM and CDR2 ANQGSEA. The CDR3 runs to 15 residues. The CDR3 DNA reads TGCAGCGTTGGATCCGGGACAGGGGTGGGAGATACGCAGTATTTT. Protein sequence: CSVGSGTGVGDTQYF.

This clonotype was seen a few times. The CDR3 is CASRTIPGLPTEAFF. Written as DNA, the CDR3 is TGTGCCAGCAGAACCATACCGGGACTCCCCACTGAAGCTTTCTTT. The chain uses TRBV2 and TRBJ1-1; maybe TRBD1 (5 bases). The CDR3 length is 15 residues. CDR1 is SNHLY, CDR2 FYNNEI, per germline. Trimming pared 6 bases from V and 4 bases from J, leaving 18 bases between.

There are a few counts of this clonotype. The V gene is TRBV19, the J gene TRBJ1-2; TRBD1 aligns across 9 bases. This CDR3 is 14 amino acids long. Trimming at V came to 8 bases and at J to 7 bases, leaving 11 bases not matched to a gene. Germline values: CDR1 LNHDA, CDR2 SQIVND (reference sequence). CDR3 coding DNA: TGTGCCAGTGGATACAGGGGGCGTGAAGGTGGCTACACCTTC. Encoded protein: CASGYRGREGGYTF.

This clonotype came up many times. The rearrangement links TRBV11-2 to TRBJ1-4; D is uncertain. The CDR3 has 14 residues. Per germline, CDR1 SGHAT and CDR2 FQNNGV. V was clipped by 2 bases and J by 8 bases, with 12 bases between them. The CDR3 loop is CASSLRRLGEKLFF. CDR3 bases: TGTGCCAGCAGCTTAAGGAGGCTGGGGGAAAAACTGTTTTTT.

In its sample, this clonotype was seen a few times. The gene calls are TRBV2 and TRBJ1-2; D might be TRBD1 (6 bases). There are 13 residues in the CDR3. V lost 6 bases to trimming and J lost 4 bases, with 12 bases between them. The V gene's germline CDR1 is SNHLY and CDR2 FYNNEI. CDR3 in amino acids: CASSGGIVYGYTF. For the CDR3, the DNA is TGTGCCAGCAGCGGGGGCATCGTCTATGGCTACACCTTC.

The V and J genes are TRBV6-2 or TRBV6-3 and TRBJ2-2; D is possibly TRBD1 (5 bases). Germline assignment: CDR1 MNHEY and CDR2 SVGEGT. CDR3 length: 12 amino acids. The V and J ends lost 6 bases and 7 bases respectively, with 9 bases between them. In nucleotides, the CDR3 is TGTGCCAGCAGAAAGACAGTCGGGGAGCTGTTTTTT. Translated: CASRKTVGELFF.

This clonotype was picked up a small number of times. The chain couples TRBV27 to TRBJ2-1, with TRBD2 matching 13 bases. CDR1 MNHEY and CDR2 SMNVEV come from the germline V gene (reference sequence). The CDR3 spans 17 residues. V gave up 3 bases and J gave up 4 bases; unmatched junction bases: 6. The CDR3 loop reads CASSFRGTSGIYNEQFF. The CDR3 region has the DNA TGTGCCAGCAGTTTCAGGGGGACTAGCGGGATTTACAATGAGCAGTTCTTC.

This clonotype was recorded at least ten times. This chain joins TRBV18 and TRBJ1-1, with D unclear. Germline assignment: CDR1 KGHSH and CDR2 LQKENI. Trimming stripped 3 bases from V and 2 bases from J, with 16 bases between. This CDR3 is built from 16 residues. This chain's CDR3 is CASSPTTRARNTEAFF. The CDR3 DNA reads as TGTGCCAGCTCACCGACAACGAGGGCGCGAAACACTGAAGCTTTCTTT.

This clonotype turned up a few times. CDR3 in amino acids: CASSLRRGASTDTQYF. Here the CDR3 DNA reads TGTGCCAGCAGTTTGAGGCGCGGGGCTAGCACAGATACGCAGTATTTT. The genes are TRBV12-3 or TRBV12-4 and TRBJ2-3, with D perhaps TRBD2 (6 bases). V lost 3 bases to trimming and J lost 0 bases, with 13 bases between them. The CDR3 length is 16 residues.